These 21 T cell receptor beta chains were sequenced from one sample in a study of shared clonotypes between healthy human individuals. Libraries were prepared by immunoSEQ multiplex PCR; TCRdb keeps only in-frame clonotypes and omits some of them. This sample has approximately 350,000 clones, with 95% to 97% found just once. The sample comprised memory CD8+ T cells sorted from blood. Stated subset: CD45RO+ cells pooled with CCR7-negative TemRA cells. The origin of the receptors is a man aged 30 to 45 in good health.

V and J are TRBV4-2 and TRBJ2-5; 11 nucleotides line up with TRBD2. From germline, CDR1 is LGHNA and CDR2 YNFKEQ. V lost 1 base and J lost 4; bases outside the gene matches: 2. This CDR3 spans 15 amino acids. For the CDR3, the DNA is TGTGCCAGCAGCCAAGGACTAGCGGGAACAGAGACCCAGTACTTC. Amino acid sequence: CASSQGLAGTETQYF.

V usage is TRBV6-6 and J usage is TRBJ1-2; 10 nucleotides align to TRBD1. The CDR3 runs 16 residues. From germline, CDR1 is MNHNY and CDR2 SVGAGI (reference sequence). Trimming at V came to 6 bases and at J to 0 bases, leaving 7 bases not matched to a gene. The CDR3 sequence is CASRTRTGGTNYGYTF. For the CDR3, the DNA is TGTGCCAGCAGAACTCGGACAGGGGGAACTAACTATGGCTACACCTTC.

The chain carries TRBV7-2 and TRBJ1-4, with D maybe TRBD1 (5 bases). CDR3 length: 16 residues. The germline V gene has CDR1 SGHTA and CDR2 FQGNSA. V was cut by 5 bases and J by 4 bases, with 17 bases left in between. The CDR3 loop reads CASSPGPKPYNEKLFF. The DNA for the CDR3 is TGTGCCAGCAGCCCGGGACCCAAACCTTATAATGAAAAACTGTTTTTT.

CDR3 residues: CASSLIGLENYEQYF. CDR3 DNA sequence: TGTGCCAGCAGTTTAATAGGACTAGAAAACTACGAGCAGTACTTC. The V call is TRBV27, the J call TRBJ2-7; TRBD2 matches 7 bases. Per germline, CDR1 MNHEY and CDR2 SMNVEV (reference sequence). Germline trimming cut 2 bases from V and 3 bases from J; bases unmatched to any gene: 7. The CDR3 is 15 amino acids.

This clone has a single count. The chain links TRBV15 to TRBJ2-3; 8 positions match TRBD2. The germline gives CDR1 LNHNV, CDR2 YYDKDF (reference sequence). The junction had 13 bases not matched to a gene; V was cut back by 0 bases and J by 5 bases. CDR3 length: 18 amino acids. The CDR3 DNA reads TGTGCCACCAGCAGAGATGCTTTGGCGGGAGGCCGGGGAGATACGCAGTATTTT. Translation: CATSRDALAGGRGDTQYF.

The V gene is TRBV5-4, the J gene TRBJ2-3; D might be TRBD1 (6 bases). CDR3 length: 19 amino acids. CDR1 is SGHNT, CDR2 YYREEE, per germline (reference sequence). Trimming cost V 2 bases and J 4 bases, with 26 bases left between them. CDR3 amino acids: CASSLGPGRGFDRSDTQYF. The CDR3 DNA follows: TGTGCCAGCAGCTTAGGGCCGGGACGGGGCTTTGACAGGTCAGATACGCAGTATTTT.

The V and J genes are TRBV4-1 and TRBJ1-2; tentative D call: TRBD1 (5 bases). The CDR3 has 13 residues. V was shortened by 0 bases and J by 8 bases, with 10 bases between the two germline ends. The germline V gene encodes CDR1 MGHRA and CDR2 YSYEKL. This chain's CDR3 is CASSQDRERGYTF. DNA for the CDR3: TGCGCCAGCAGCCAAGACAGGGAAAGGGGCTACACCTTC.

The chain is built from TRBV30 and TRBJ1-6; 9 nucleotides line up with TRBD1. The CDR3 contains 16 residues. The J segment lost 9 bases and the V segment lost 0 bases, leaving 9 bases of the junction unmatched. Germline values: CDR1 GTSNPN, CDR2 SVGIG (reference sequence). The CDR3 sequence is CAWSVWGGTGSSPLHF. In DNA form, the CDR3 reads TGTGCCTGGAGTGTATGGGGGGGGACAGGGAGTTCACCCCTCCACTTT. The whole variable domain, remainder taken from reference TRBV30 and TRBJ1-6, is SQTIHQWPATLVQPVGSPLSLECTVEGTSNPNLYWYRQAAGRGLQLLFYSVGIGQISSEVPQNLSASRPQDRQFILSSKKLLLSDSGFYLCAWSVWGGTGSSPLHFGNGTRLTVT.

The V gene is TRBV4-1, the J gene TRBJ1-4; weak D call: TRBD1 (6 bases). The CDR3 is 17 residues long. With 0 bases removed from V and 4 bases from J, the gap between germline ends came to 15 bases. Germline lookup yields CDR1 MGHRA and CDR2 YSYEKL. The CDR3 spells CASSQESGGRHNEKLFF. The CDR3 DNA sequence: TGCGCCAGCAGCCAAGAATCCGGGGGCCGCCATAATGAAAAACTGTTTTTT.

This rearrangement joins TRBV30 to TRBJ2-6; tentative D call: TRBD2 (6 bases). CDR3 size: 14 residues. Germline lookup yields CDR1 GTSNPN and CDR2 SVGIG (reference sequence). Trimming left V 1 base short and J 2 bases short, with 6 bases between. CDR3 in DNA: TGTGCCTGGAGTGGGGGGGCTGGGGCCAACGTCCTGACTTTC. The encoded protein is CAWSGGAGANVLTF.

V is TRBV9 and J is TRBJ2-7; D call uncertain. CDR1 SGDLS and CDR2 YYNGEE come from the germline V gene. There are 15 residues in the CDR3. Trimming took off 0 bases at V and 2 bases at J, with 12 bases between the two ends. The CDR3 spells CASSVGQARTYEQYF. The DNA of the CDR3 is TGTGCCAGCAGCGTAGGGCAGGCAAGAACCTACGAGCAGTACTTC.

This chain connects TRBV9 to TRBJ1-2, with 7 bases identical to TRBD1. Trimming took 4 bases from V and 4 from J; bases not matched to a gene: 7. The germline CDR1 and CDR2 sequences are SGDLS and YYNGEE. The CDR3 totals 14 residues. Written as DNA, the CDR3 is TGTGCCAGCAGCCCTGGGACAGCCCGCTATGGCTACACCTTC. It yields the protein CASSPGTARYGYTF.

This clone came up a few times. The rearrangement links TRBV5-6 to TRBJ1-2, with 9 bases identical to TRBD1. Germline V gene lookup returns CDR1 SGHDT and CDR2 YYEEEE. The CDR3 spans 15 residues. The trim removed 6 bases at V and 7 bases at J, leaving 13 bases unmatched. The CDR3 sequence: CASILQEQGAGGYTF. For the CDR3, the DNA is TGTGCCAGCATCCTACAAGAACAGGGGGCGGGTGGCTACACCTTC.

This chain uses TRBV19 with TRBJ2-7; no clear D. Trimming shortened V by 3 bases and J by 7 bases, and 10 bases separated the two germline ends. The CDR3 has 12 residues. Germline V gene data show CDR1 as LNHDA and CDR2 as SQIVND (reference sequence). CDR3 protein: CASSIALGEQYF. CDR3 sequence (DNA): TGTGCCAGTAGTATCGCGCTGGGGGAGCAGTACTTC.

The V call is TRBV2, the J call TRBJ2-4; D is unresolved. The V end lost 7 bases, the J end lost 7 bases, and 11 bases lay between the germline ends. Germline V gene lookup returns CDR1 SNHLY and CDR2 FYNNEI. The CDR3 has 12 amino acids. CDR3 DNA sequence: TGTGCCAGCAAGCCCACCGCGAACATTCAGTACTTC. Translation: CASKPTANIQYF.

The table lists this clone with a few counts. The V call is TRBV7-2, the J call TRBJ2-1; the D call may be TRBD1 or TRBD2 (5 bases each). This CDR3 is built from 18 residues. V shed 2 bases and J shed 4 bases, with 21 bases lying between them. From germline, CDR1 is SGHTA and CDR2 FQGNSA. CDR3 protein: CASSLRGARSSSYNEQFF. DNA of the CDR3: TGTGCCAGCAGCTTAAGGGGCGCGCGGTCTAGCTCGTACAATGAGCAGTTCTTC.

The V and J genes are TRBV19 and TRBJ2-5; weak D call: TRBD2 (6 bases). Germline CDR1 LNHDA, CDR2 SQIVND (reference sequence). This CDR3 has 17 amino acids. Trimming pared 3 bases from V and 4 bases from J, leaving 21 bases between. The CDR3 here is CASSIRYTTRRGETQYF. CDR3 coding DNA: TGTGCCAGTAGTATCCGATACACGACTAGGCGGGGAGAGACCCAGTACTTC.

CDR3 DNA: TGTGCCAGCAGCTTAGAACTGAGCTCCTACGAGCAGTACTTC. As protein: CASSLELSSYEQYF. The rearrangement uses TRBV7-2 and TRBJ2-7; D uncertain. Germline V lookup: CDR1 SGHTA, CDR2 FQGNSA. V was cut by 1 base and J by 0 bases, with 7 bases left in between. This CDR3 spans 14 amino acids.

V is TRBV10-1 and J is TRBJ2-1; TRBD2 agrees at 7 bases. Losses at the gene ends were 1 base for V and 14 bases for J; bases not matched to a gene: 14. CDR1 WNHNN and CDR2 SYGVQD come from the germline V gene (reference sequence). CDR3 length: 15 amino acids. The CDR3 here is CASSEFGGSPRPKFF. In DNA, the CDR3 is TGCGCCAGCAGTGAGTTTGGCGGGAGTCCACGCCCGAAGTTCTTC.

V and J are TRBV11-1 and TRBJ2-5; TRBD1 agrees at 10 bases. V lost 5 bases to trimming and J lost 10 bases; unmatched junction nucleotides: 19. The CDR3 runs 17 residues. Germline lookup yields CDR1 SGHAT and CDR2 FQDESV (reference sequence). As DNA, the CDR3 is TGTGCCAGCAGCCCCGGGGCCGGGACAGGGGCCCTCAGGGACCAGTACTTC. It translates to CASSPGAGTGALRDQYF.

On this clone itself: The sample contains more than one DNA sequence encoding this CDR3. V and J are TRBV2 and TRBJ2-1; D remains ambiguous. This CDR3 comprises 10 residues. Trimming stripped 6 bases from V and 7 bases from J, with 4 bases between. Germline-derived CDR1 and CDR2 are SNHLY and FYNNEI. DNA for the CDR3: TGTGCCAGCAGCCTTAATGAGCAGTTCTTC. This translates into CASSLNEQFF.